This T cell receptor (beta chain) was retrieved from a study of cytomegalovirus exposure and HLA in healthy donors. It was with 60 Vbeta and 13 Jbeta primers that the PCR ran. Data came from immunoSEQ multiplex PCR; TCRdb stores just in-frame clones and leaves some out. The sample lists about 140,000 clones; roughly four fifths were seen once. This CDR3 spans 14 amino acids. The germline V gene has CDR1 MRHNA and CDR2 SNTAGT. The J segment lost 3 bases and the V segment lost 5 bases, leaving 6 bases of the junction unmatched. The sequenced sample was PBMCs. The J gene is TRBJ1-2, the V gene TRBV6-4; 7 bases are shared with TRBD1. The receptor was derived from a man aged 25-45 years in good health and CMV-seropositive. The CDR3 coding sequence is TGTGCCAGCAGTCCTTCAGGGGGTGACTATGGCTACACCTTC. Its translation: CASSPSGGDYGYTF.